This paragraph covers one TCR beta chain sequence. The antigen it binds to is not known. The sample holds no much larger clone one base away, and base qualities are not on file. This same CDR3 is encoded by further DNA sequences in the sample. The library relied on the immunoSEQ multiplex PCR assay. The authors' analysis ran thus. A statistical classification framework was built to diagnose cytomegalovirus status from the catalog of TCR beta chain sequences. Here the immuneACCESS table is served through TCRdb, limited to in-frame sequences with V and J called. Missing clones are a known gap in these copies; in checked studies unresolved V genes cover under half, and the rest lacks a known reason. That table gives V, J and clone size, and the DNA gave D and trimming. Within this sample are around 350,000 clones, with about nine tenths of them counted one time only. The ten top clones hold about 0.8% of the sample.

This entry comes from a study of cytomegalovirus exposure and HLA in healthy donors (dated by TCRdb to between 2016 and 2019). Some background on the complete study: According to a later analysis, one platform produced both the 120 validation repertoires and the roughly 660 repertoires of the first cohort. The study aimed to test whether cataloging public T cell receptors could reveal signatures of past pathogen exposure. Besides the first cohort of approximately 670 subjects, a separate validation cohort made up of roughly 120 different subjects was used. High-throughput TCR immunosequencing, statistical association of individual TCRs with disease status, and machine learning were combined to predict cytomegalovirus infection status.

Donors formed part of the validation cohort, which comprised approximately 130 subjects and was distinct from the first cohort of several hundred subjects. General study outcomes and caveats: While some public TCRs were present in many individuals, most TCR sequences turned up only very rarely across donors. The study gave a list of about 170 TCR beta chains associated with cytomegalovirus. In a later analysis, TCRs clustered in the first cohort were found to also tend to co-occur in the roughly 120 validation repertoires, with approximately 95% of cluster scores above 0. The authors suggested that the approach could potentially be generalized to other disease states and immunological phenotypes. A few of the identified cytomegalovirus-associated TCR beta chains were confirmed in vitro to be specific for cytomegalovirus antigens. All 120 repertoires were used to score co-occurrence in the validation cohort in a later analysis, because that analysis had no HLA typing for the cohort. In both the original and validation cohorts, the classifier was reported to diagnose cytomegalovirus status with high specificity and sensitivity.

Specimen: PBMCs. This receptor was obtained from a woman younger than 30 in good health and CMV-seronegative.

The CDR3 loop reads CASSEGLAQETQYF. The DNA sequence reads TGTGCCAGCAGTGAAGGACTAGCCCAGGAGACCCAGTACTTC. Here the chain combines TRBV25-1 and TRBJ2-5; 8 of the junction bases match TRBD2. From cysteine to phenylalanine, the CDR3 is 14 amino acids long. CDR3 DNA is the only sequence kept; it has 42 bases, read in frame from the first base. Via the germline V gene, CDR1 is MGHDK and CDR2 SYGVNS. Trimming takes 2 bases off V and 5 bases off J; junction bases not matched to a gene: 4.